A single sample gave rise to the 4 T cell receptor beta chains below, sequenced in a study of beta chain features in type 1 diabetes. What was sequenced were expressed TCRB transcripts, since all of the isolated RNA had been reverse transcribed. Profiling relied on immunoSEQ multiplex PCR, and the TCRdb table lists in-frame clones only, not all of them. The sample yields under 250,000 clones, roughly 30% seen once. Sequenced input: central memory CD4+ T cells from blood. All receptors come from a young man in good health.

This clone was observed a few times. This sequence joins TRBV6-5 and TRBJ2-1; the D is unclear. With 5 bases removed from V and 2 bases from J, the gap between germline ends came to 4 bases. Germline V gene lookup returns CDR1 MNHEY and CDR2 SVGAGI. CDR3 length: 12 residues. The CDR3: CASSDTYNEQFF. The CDR3 DNA reads TGTGCCAGCAGTGACACCTACAATGAGCAGTTCTTC.

The V gene is TRBV29-1, the J gene TRBJ1-4; D ambiguous. Germline V lookup: CDR1 SQVTM, CDR2 ANQGSEA. This CDR3 is built from 13 residues. V gave up 2 bases and J gave up 6 bases, with 10 bases separating them. In DNA, the CDR3 is TGCAGCGTTGAACGGCAGCTTGATGAAAAACTGTTTTTT. Translating gives CSVERQLDEKLFF.

The table lists this clone with a few counts. The CDR3 reads CASSLRGSPLHF. Here the CDR3 DNA reads TGTGCCAGCAGTTTAAGGGGTTCACCCCTCCACTTT. The rearrangement uses TRBV27 and TRBJ1-6; tentative D call: TRBD1 (5 bases). Trimming left V 2 bases short and J 9 bases short, with 5 bases between. CDR3 length: 12 amino acids. CDR1 is MNHEY, CDR2 SMNVEV, per germline (reference sequence).

This clone was seen only a few times. This chain connects TRBV28 to TRBJ2-1; 7 bases fit TRBD2. There are 15 residues in the CDR3. The germline CDR1 and CDR2 sequences are MDHEN and SYDVKM. The trim removed 8 bases at V and 0 bases at J, leaving 7 bases unmatched. The CDR3 DNA follows: TGTGCCAGCCAAATAGGGGAGGGCTCCTACAATGAGCAGTTCTTC. It is translated as CASQIGEGSYNEQFF.